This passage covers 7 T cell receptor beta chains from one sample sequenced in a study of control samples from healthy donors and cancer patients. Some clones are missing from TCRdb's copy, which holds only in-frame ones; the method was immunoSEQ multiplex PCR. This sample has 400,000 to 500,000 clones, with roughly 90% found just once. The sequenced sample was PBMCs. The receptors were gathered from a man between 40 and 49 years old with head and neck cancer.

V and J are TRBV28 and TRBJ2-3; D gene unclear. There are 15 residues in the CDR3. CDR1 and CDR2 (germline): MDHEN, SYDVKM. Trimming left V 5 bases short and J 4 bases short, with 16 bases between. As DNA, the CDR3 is TGTGCCAGCAGTCCCCGATCACGACACTCAGATACGCAGTATTTT. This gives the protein CASSPRSRHSDTQYF.

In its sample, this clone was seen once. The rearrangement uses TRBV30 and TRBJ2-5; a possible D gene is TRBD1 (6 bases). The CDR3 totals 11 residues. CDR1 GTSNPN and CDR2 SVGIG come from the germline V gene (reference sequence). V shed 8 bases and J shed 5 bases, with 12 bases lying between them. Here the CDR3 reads CALSGEETQYF. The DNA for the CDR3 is TGTGCCCTCTCAGGGGAGGAGACCCAGTACTTC.

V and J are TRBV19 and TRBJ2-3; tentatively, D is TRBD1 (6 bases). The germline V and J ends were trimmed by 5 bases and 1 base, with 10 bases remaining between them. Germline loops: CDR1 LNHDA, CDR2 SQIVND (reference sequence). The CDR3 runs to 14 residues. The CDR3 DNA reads TGTGCCAGTAGTCAAGGGGGAGGCACAGATACGCAGTATTTT. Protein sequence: CASSQGGGTDTQYF. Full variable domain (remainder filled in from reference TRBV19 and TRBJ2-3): DGGITQSPKYLFRKEGQNVTLSCEQNLNHDAMYWYRQDPGQGLRLIYYSQIVNDFQKGDIAEGYSVSREKKESFPLTVTSAQKNPTAFYLCASSQGGGTDTQYFGPGTRLTVL.

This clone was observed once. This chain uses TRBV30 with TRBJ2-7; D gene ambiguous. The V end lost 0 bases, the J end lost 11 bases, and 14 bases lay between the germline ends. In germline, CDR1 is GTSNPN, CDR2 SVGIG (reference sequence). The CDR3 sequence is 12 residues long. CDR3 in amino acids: CAWSVGRVEKYF. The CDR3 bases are TGTGCCTGGAGTGTAGGGCGAGTGGAAAAGTACTTC.

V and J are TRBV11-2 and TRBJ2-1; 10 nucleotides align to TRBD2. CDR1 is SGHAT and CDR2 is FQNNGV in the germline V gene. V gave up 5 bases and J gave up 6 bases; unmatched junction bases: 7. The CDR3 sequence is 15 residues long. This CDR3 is CASSLTSGISNEQFF. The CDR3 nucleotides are TGTGCCAGCAGCCTCACTAGCGGGATCAGCAATGAGCAGTTCTTC.

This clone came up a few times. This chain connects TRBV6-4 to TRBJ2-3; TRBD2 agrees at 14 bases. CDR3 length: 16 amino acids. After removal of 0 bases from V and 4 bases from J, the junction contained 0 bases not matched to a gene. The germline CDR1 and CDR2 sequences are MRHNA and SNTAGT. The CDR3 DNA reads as TGTGCCAGCAGTGACTCGACTAGCGGGGGGGCAGATACGCAGTATTTT. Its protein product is CASSDSTSGGADTQYF.

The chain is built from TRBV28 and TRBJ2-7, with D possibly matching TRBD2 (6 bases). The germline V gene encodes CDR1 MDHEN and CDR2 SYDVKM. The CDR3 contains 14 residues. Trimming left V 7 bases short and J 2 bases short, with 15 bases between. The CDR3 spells CASTLMGGAYEQYF. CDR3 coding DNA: TGTGCCAGCACCCTCATGGGGGGTGCCTACGAGCAGTACTTC.